The clone carrying this TCR beta chain was detected a few times. Antigen unknown. From the RT-PCR reads, TCRdb called clonotypes with MiXCR, one entry per CDR3 protein. Found here are a few hundred thousand distinct CDR3 sequences, around 13% of them singletons; the top ten hold around 10%. Germline assignment: CDR1 SGHVS and CDR2 FQNEAQ. CDR3 length: 15 residues. With 2 bases removed from V and 0 bases from J, the gap between germline ends came to 10 bases. The data were taken from a study of response to subunit inactivated influenza vaccine. The study, taken as a whole, reports: Few additional T cells are recruited per seasonal influenza vaccination, authors suggested.

This TCR derives from a man aged 45-65 years who received an inactivated influenza vaccine. V usage is TRBV7-8 and J usage is TRBJ2-5, with D perhaps TRBD2 (5 bases). The source material was PBMCs from blood, sampled approximately 13 days after vaccination. The CDR3 spells CASSLLSRDQETQYF. CDR3 bases: TGTGCCAGCAGCTTATTATCGAGGGACCAAGAGACCCAGTACTTC.